The clone carrying this T cell receptor (beta chain) came up a few times. The data were taken from a study of T cell responses to AZD1222 COVID-19 vaccine. V gave up 5 bases and J gave up 8 bases; unmatched junction bases: 12. The germline gives CDR1 SNHLY, CDR2 FYNNEI. CDR3 length: 16 residues. Sequencing was performed with immunoSEQ multiplex PCR; in TCRdb, only in-frame clones are kept and a portion is missing. The table records some 47,000 clones, around 90% of them present only once. The sample was peripheral blood, taken 28 days after the second AZD1222 dose. The sequence derives from an adult who received the AZD1222 COVID-19 vaccine. The rearrangement uses TRBV2 and TRBJ1-4; TRBD1 agrees at 9 bases. The CDR3 sequence: CASSPFETGGREKLFF. CDR3 sequence (DNA): TGTGCCAGCAGTCCTTTTGAGACAGGGGGGAGGGAAAAACTGTTTTTT.